The 24 T cell receptor beta chains below all came from one sample that was sequenced in a study of shared clonotypes between healthy human individuals. Here immunoSEQ multiplex PCR was the method, and the copy in TCRdb shows in-frame clones only, minus some. The sample yields hundreds of thousands of clones, around 95% seen once. Naive-designated CD8 cells lacked CD45RO, were positively enriched for CCR7, and omitted terminally differentiated effector memory CD45RA+ cells. Sequencing was carried out using naive CD8+ T cells sorted from blood. The receptor source for this set is a woman in her twenties or thirties in good health.

Comment on this clone: This specimen includes other DNA sequences encoding the same CDR3. The rearrangement links TRBV11-2 to TRBJ1-1; a possible D gene is TRBD1 (6 bases). Germline CDR1 and CDR2: SGHAT and FQNNGV. The CDR3 is made up of 13 amino acids. Deletions cut 1 base from V and 3 bases from J, with 6 bases between. This CDR3 is CASSLAGDTEAFF. As DNA, the CDR3 is TGTGCCAGCAGCTTAGCAGGGGACACTGAAGCTTTCTTT.

A remark on this clone: This same CDR3 is encoded by further DNA sequences in the sample. The V gene is TRBV27, the J gene TRBJ2-7, with 8 bases identical to TRBD1. Germline assignment: CDR1 MNHEY and CDR2 SMNVEV (reference sequence). With V trimmed by 6 bases and J by 0 bases, 7 bases remained unmatched. This CDR3 has 15 amino acids. The CDR3 protein is CASSIGTGSSYEQYF. The DNA of the CDR3 is TGTGCCAGCAGCATCGGGACAGGAAGCTCCTACGAGCAGTACTTC.

The chain couples TRBV27 to TRBJ2-7; 10 bases are shared with TRBD2. This CDR3 has 14 residues. Trimming cost V 6 bases and J 3 bases; bases outside gene matches: 5. CDR1 and CDR2 from the germline V gene are MNHEY and SMNVEV (reference sequence). For the CDR3, the DNA is TGTGCCAGCAGCTACAGGACTAGCGGCTACGAGCAGTACTTC. Translating it yields CASSYRTSGYEQYF.

The chain combines TRBV10-1 with TRBJ1-1; TRBD1 might be the D (5 bases). This CDR3 region has 14 residues. Germline V gives CDR1 WNHNN, CDR2 SYGVQD (reference sequence). Between the trimmed V and J ends, which lost 3 bases and 3 bases, there was a span of 11 bases. The CDR3 loop reads CASSDRTGDTEAFF. The CDR3 coding sequence is TGCGCCAGCAGTGATCGAACAGGTGACACTGAAGCTTTCTTT.

There are a few counts of this clone. The genes are TRBV2 and TRBJ1-2; D not resolved. The CDR3 is made up of 13 amino acids. Germline CDR1 and CDR2: SNHLY and FYNNEI. The germline V and J ends were trimmed by 6 bases and 2 bases, with 10 bases remaining between them. CDR3 region: CASREWTNYGYTF. DNA for the CDR3: TGTGCCAGCAGGGAGTGGACGAACTATGGCTACACCTTC.

The chain uses TRBV2 and TRBJ1-5; D unclear. The CDR3 consists of 15 residues. Trimming cost V 4 bases and J 3 bases, with 13 bases left between them. The germline V gene has CDR1 SNHLY and CDR2 FYNNEI. The CDR3 spells CASSGGRTYNQPQHF. CDR3 coding DNA: TGTGCCAGCAGTGGGGGAAGAACCTACAATCAGCCCCAGCATTTT.

V and J are TRBV5-6 and TRBJ2-1, with D perhaps matching TRBD2 (5 bases). The CDR3 totals 15 residues. Trimming took 0 bases from V and 5 from J, leaving 12 bases between them. Germline V gene sequence: CDR1 SGHDT, CDR2 YYEEEE. CDR3 DNA: TGTGCCAGCAGCTTGGGGGAGACGCTTCACAATGAGCAGTTCTTC. This encodes CASSLGETLHNEQFF. Based on the CDR3 plus reference TRBV5-6 and TRBJ2-1, the full variable domain is DAGVTQSPTHLIKTRGQQVTLRCSPKSGHDTVSWYQQALGQGPQFIFQYYEEEERQRGNFPDRFSGHQFPNYSSELNVNALLLGDSALYLCASSLGETLHNEQFFGPGTRLTVL.

This chain connects TRBV5-4 to TRBJ2-2; TRBD1 matches at 8 bases. Trimming removed 4 bases from V and 11 bases from J; junction bases left unmatched: 4. The CDR3 extends over 12 amino acids. Germline V lookup: CDR1 SGHNT, CDR2 YYREEE (reference sequence). The CDR3 DNA reads as TGTGCCAGCAGCGGGGGACAGGAAGAGCTGTTTTTT. This sequence encodes CASSGGQEELFF. Complete variable domain (other parts from reference TRBV5-4 and TRBJ2-2): ETGVTQSPTHLIKTRGQQVTLRCSSQSGHNTVSWYQQALGQGPQFIFQYYREEENGRGNFPPRFSGLQFPNYSSELNVNALELDDSALYLCASSGGQEELFFGEGSRLTVL.

The CDR3, as DNA: TGTGCCATCAACGGCCGACAGTCGAACACCGGGGAGCTGTTTTTT. It yields the protein CAINGRQSNTGELFF. The V gene is TRBV10-3, the J gene TRBJ2-2, with D perhaps matching TRBD1 (5 bases). The V gene's germline CDR1 is ENHRY and CDR2 SYGVKD. CDR3 length equals 15 residues. The V gene lost 7 bases and the J gene lost 0 bases, with 12 bases spanning the gap.

The V call is TRBV27, the J call TRBJ2-7; 7 bases match TRBD2. Germline CDR1 and CDR2: MNHEY and SMNVEV (reference sequence). The CDR3 is 14 residues long. With V trimmed by 5 bases and J by 5 bases, 9 bases remained unmatched. In DNA, the CDR3 is TGTGCCAGCAGTCCCGTGGCGGGAGTTCACGAGCAGTACTTC. Amino acids: CASSPVAGVHEQYF.

The CDR3 region has the DNA TGTGCCAGCAGTGTTAGCGGGAGTATCACAGATACGCAGTATTTT. As protein: CASSVSGSITDTQYF. V and J are TRBV28 and TRBJ2-3, with TRBD2 matching over 9 bases. The CDR3 runs to 15 residues. Looked up from germline, CDR1 is MDHEN and CDR2 is SYDVKM. Trimming cost V 5 bases and J 2 bases; bases outside gene matches: 5.

A single count supports this clone. The V gene is TRBV28, the J gene TRBJ1-5, with D possibly TRBD1 on 6 matching bases. Germline values: CDR1 MDHEN, CDR2 SYDVKM. Trimming took 4 bases from V and 7 from J, leaving 14 bases between them. The CDR3 is made up of 14 amino acids. The CDR3 DNA reads TGTGCCAGCAGTTCACAACAGGGTCTGCAGCCCCAGCATTTT. Amino acid sequence: CASSSQQGLQPQHF.

This chain links TRBV4-1 with TRBJ2-1; perhaps TRBD2 as D (6 bases). V was cut by 1 base and J by 7 bases, with 8 bases left in between. Germline lookup yields CDR1 MGHRA and CDR2 YSYEKL. CDR3 length: 13 amino acids. The CDR3 sequence: CASSQVRENEQFF. For the CDR3, the DNA is TGCGCCAGCAGCCAAGTTCGGGAGAATGAGCAGTTCTTC.

The rearrangement links TRBV10-1 to TRBJ2-7; D gene ambiguous. The germline V gene has CDR1 WNHNN and CDR2 SYGVQD (reference sequence). The CDR3 length is 13 residues. The germline V and J ends were trimmed by 2 bases and 9 bases, with 14 bases remaining between them. In DNA, the CDR3 is TGCGCCAGCAGTGAGGGAACCCTGGCCTGGCAGTACTTC. It codes for CASSEGTLAWQYF.

Comment on this clone: The same CDR3 also results from other DNA sequences found in this sample. This rearrangement joins TRBV27 to TRBJ2-3, with unresolved D. This CDR3 spans 13 amino acids. V lost 0 bases, J lost 4 bases, and 5 bases lay in between. Germline V gene lookup returns CDR1 MNHEY and CDR2 SMNVEV (reference sequence). The CDR3 DNA follows: TGTGCCAGCAGTTTATCGAGGTCAGATACGCAGTATTTT. This translates into CASSLSRSDTQYF.

The DNA of the CDR3 is TGCGCCAGCAGCCAACGACTAGCGGGCTCCTTTTACGAGCAGTACTTC. As protein: CASSQRLAGSFYEQYF. The V gene is TRBV4-1, the J gene TRBJ2-7, with 10 bases that match TRBD2. With V trimmed by 2 bases and J by 4 bases, 8 bases remained unmatched. This CDR3 spans 16 amino acids. Germline CDR1 reads MGHRA; CDR2 reads YSYEKL.

The chain is built from TRBV4-1 and TRBJ2-2; 10 positions agree with TRBD2. The germline V gene has CDR1 MGHRA and CDR2 YSYEKL. The CDR3 consists of 19 residues. Germline trimming cut 0 bases from V and 0 bases from J; bases unmatched to any gene: 7. CDR3: CASSQDSSGSTANTGELFF. CDR3 DNA: TGCGCCAGCAGCCAAGACTCTAGCGGGAGCACCGCGAACACCGGGGAGCTGTTTTTT.

This clone was counted a single time. The J gene is TRBJ2-5, the V gene TRBV27; 8 bases map to TRBD2. Trimming at V came to 4 bases and at J to 2 bases, leaving 9 bases not matched to a gene. The CDR3 has 16 residues. Germline V gives CDR1 MNHEY, CDR2 SMNVEV (reference sequence). The CDR3 loop reads CASSSIAGTTQETQYF. Here the CDR3 DNA reads TGTGCCAGCAGTTCAATAGCGGGAACAACTCAAGAGACCCAGTACTTC.

The V call is TRBV28, the J call TRBJ1-2; 9 bases fit TRBD1. Germline values: CDR1 MDHEN, CDR2 SYDVKM. There are 13 residues in the CDR3. The V gene end was trimmed by 6 bases and the J gene end by 8 bases; junction bases not matched to a gene: 7. In nucleotides, the CDR3 is TGTGCCAGCAGGGCACAGGGGGCCGTCGGCTACACCTTC. This translates into CASRAQGAVGYTF.

The chain carries TRBV27 and TRBJ1-5; D is possibly TRBD1 (5 bases). The CDR3 extends over 16 amino acids. V was pared by 3 bases and J by 2 bases, with 14 bases between. Germline V gene sequence: CDR1 MNHEY, CDR2 SMNVEV (reference sequence). The CDR3 protein is CASSFKGMGGNQPQHF. CDR3 sequence (DNA): TGTGCCAGCAGTTTTAAGGGGATGGGTGGCAATCAGCCCCAGCATTTT.

Only one count was recorded for this clone. This chain uses TRBV7-2 with TRBJ2-1; TRBD1 or TRBD2 may be the D gene (5 bases each). The CDR3 contains 18 residues. With 5 bases removed from V and 8 bases from J, the gap between germline ends came to 28 bases. Germline CDR1 SGHTA, CDR2 FQGNSA. CDR3 in amino acids: CASSQPTDRETVFDEQFF. In DNA form, the CDR3 reads TGTGCCAGCAGCCAACCGACAGATCGGGAAACGGTTTTCGATGAGCAGTTCTTC.

This clone has just a few counts. The chain has TRBV2 and TRBJ1-5; D call uncertain. This CDR3 has 15 amino acids. V shed 1 base and J shed 0 bases, with 7 bases lying between them. Germline values: CDR1 SNHLY, CDR2 FYNNEI. CDR3 sequence (DNA): TGTGCCAGCAGTGAAGGTATGAATAGCAATCAGCCCCAGCATTTT. Protein product: CASSEGMNSNQPQHF.

The CDR3 loop reads CASSFRSRDTEAFF. CDR3 nucleotide sequence: TGTGCCAGCAGTTTCCGGTCTCGGGACACTGAAGCTTTCTTT. This sequence joins TRBV28 and TRBJ1-1; no clear D gene. Germline V lookup: CDR1 MDHEN, CDR2 SYDVKM. The CDR3 extends over 14 amino acids. The V and J ends lost 3 bases and 3 bases respectively, with 11 bases between them.

The V and J genes are TRBV5-1 and TRBJ2-4, with 7 bases fitting TRBD2. The CDR3 totals 16 residues. Trimming cost V 4 bases and J 0 bases; bases outside gene matches: 7. Germline V CDR1 and CDR2: SGHRS, YFSETQ. This chain's CDR3 is CASSPGTTVAKNIQYF. The DNA for the CDR3 is TGCGCCAGCAGCCCGGGGACTACCGTAGCCAAAAACATTCAGTACTTC.